Listed below are T cell receptor beta chains from one sample, sequenced in a study of T cells in Graves' hyperthyroidism and ophthalmopathy. MiXCR, run by TCRdb on the multiplex PCR reads, gives a single entry per CDR3 protein. The sample records about 640,000 distinct CDR3 sequences, about 14% being singletons. The material sequenced was blood. The source of these receptors is a woman aged 45-59 years with Graves' ophthalmopathy. The CDR3 runs from the conserved cysteine through the conserved F or W. A D gene is named only where the DNA matches it firmly. Clone size is given for some rows only: seen once, a few or many times, or a class if the clone is expanded.

size | J | D | V | CDR3 | DNA
. | TRBJ1-3 | . | TRBV20-1 | CSVRGLSRDTDGNTIYF | TGCAGCGTCCGGGGCTTGTCACGAGACACCGATGGAAACACCATATATTTT
many | TRBJ2-3 | TRBD2 | TRBV20-1 | CSATRLAGHTDTQYF | TGCAGTGCTACTCGACTAGCGGGACACACAGATACGCAGTATTTT
many | TRBJ2-3 | . | TRBV7-2 | CASSLVRDTQYF | TGTGCCAGCAGCTTAGTCCGAGATACGCAGTATTTT
. | TRBJ2-2 | . | TRBV5-1 | CASRRVGNTGELFF | TGCGCCAGCAGGAGGGTAGGGAACACCGGGGAGCTGTTTTTT
many | TRBJ2-1 | TRBD2 | TRBV30 | CAWSVLPLAGGIINEQFF | TGTGCCTGGAGTGTACTCCCCCTAGCGGGAGGGATAATTAATGAGCAGTTCTTC
few | TRBJ2-6 | . | TRBV29-1 | CSVEEPAAGANVLTF | TGCAGCGTTGAGGAACCAGCCGCTGGGGCCAACGTCCTGACTTTC
many | TRBJ2-7 | . | TRBV2 | CASRGYEQYF | TGTGCCAGCAGGGGCTACGAGCAGTACTTC
. | TRBJ2-1 | TRBD2 | TRBV9 | CASSAGLAGVGNEQFF | TGTGCCAGCAGCGCGGGACTAGCGGGAGTAGGCAATGAGCAGTTCTTC
few | TRBJ2-5 | TRBD2 | TRBV24-1 | CATSDPTRGGETQYF | TGTGCCACCAGTGACCCAACACGGGGAGGGGAGACCCAGTACTTC
few | TRBJ2-1 | TRBD1 | TRBV7-7 | CASSFDRGSEQFF | TGTGCTAGCAGCTTCGACAGGGGAAGTGAGCAGTTCTTC
many | TRBJ2-1 | TRBD1 | TRBV29-1 | CSVSQGFEQFF | TGCAGCGTGTCACAGGGGTTTGAGCAGTTCTTC
many | TRBJ1-4 | TRBD1 | TRBV12-3/TRBV12-4 | CASRPGQGNEKLFF | TGTGCCAGCAGACCGGGACAGGGGAATGAAAAACTGTTTTTT
many | TRBJ2-1 | TRBD1 | TRBV20-1 | CSARTGGPYNEQFF | TGCAGTGCCCGGACAGGGGGTCCTTACAATGAGCAGTTCTTC